This T cell receptor (beta chain) comes out of a study of molecular identifiers for immune sequencing clone quantification. Both previously described methods and listed TCR primers were employed to make bulk TCR libraries. TCRdb re-called the PCR reads through MiXCR, storing one row per CDR3 protein. The sample records nearly 650,000 distinct CDR3 sequences, roughly 23% being singletons. V was clipped by 0 bases and J by 2 bases; unmatched bases: 8. Germline-derived CDR1 and CDR2 are SGHRS and YFSETQ. The CDR3 loop spans 18 amino acids. This clonotype was seen only a few times. The specimen sequenced was naive CD8+ T cells from blood, with Jurkat cell RNA spiked in. Subset of the sample: FACS-sorted CD8+CD4-CCR7+CD45RA+ naive T cells. This TCR was sampled from a human donor in good health. Some libraries in this study had Jurkat cell RNA spiked in. The chain joins TRBV5-1 to TRBJ2-3; 11 nucleotides match TRBD2. CDR3 in amino acids: CASSLALAGGLYTDTQYF. The CDR3 DNA reads as TGCGCCAGCAGCTTGGCTCTAGCGGGGGGCCTTTACACAGATACGCAGTATTTT.